One sample yielded the 30 T cell receptor beta chains listed below, sequenced in a study of blood T cell repertoires in COVID-19. TCRdb's copy holds only in-frame clones and misses some; the assay was immunoSEQ multiplex PCR. Of 84,000 or so clones in the sample, 85% to 95% were seen once. The sequencing input was peripheral blood. These receptors all stem from a woman in her sixties or seventies with active COVID-19.

CDR3 nucleotides: TGCGCCAGCAGCAGGGAGTATAGCGCGAACACCGGGGAGCTGTTTTTT. This translates into CASSREYSANTGELFF. The chain combines TRBV4-1 with TRBJ2-2; D possibly corresponds to TRBD2 (5 bases). V dropped 5 bases and J dropped 0 bases, with 13 bases sitting between them. CDR1 and CDR2 (germline): MGHRA, YSYEKL. The length of the CDR3 is 16 residues.

The chain links TRBV7-2 to TRBJ2-1, with D tentatively TRBD2 (5 bases). V lost 1 base, J lost 0 bases, and 7 bases lay in between. In germline, CDR1 is SGHTA, CDR2 FQGNSA. The CDR3 runs 15 residues. This chain's CDR3 is CASSLGRDSYNEQFF. The CDR3 bases are TGTGCCAGCAGCTTAGGCCGGGACTCCTACAATGAGCAGTTCTTC.

This chain uses TRBV5-4 with TRBJ1-1, with TRBD1 identical over 7 bases. The V gene end was trimmed by 4 bases and the J gene end by 0 bases; junction bases not matched to a gene: 9. Per germline, CDR1 SGHNT and CDR2 YYREEE (reference sequence). This CDR3 has 16 amino acids. The CDR3 region has the DNA TGTGCCAGCAGCCCGGGACAGCGAAGGGTGAACACTGAAGCTTTCTTT. It specifies CASSPGQRRVNTEAFF.

This chain joins TRBV27 and TRBJ1-6; D not resolved. V dropped 5 bases and J dropped 4 bases, with 6 bases sitting between them. This CDR3 has 13 amino acids. The germline gives CDR1 MNHEY, CDR2 SMNVEV (reference sequence). CDR3 loop: CASSGLYNSPLHF. CDR3 nucleotides: TGTGCCAGCAGTGGACTGTATAATTCACCCCTCCACTTT.

This chain uses TRBV10-3 with TRBJ2-7, with 12 bases identical to TRBD2. V shed 0 bases, J shed 4 bases, and the junction held 7 bases outside the gene matches. Germline V CDR1 and CDR2: ENHRY, SYGVKD. This CDR3 region has 17 residues. The chain's CDR3 is CAISESASSGRGYEQYF. The CDR3 DNA reads as TGTGCCATCAGTGAGTCCGCCTCTAGCGGGAGGGGTTACGAGCAGTACTTC.

This clone came up once. The V gene is TRBV20-1, the J gene TRBJ1-1, with no clear D. Germline V CDR1 and CDR2: DFQATT, SNEGSKA (reference sequence). V was clipped by 3 bases and J by 0 bases, with 5 bases between them. The CDR3 is 12 residues long. The CDR3 DNA is TGCAGTGCTAGTCGGTTGAACACTGAAGCTTTCTTT. It encodes CSASRLNTEAFF.

This rearrangement joins TRBV28 to TRBJ1-6; 10 bases agree with TRBD1. The CDR3 runs 12 residues. After removal of 4 bases from V and 13 bases from J, the junction contained 1 base not matched to a gene. The germline CDR1 and CDR2 sequences are MDHEN and SYDVKM. CDR3 coding DNA: TGTGCCAGCAGTTGGGGACAGGGGCCCCTCCACTTT. Amino acid sequence: CASSWGQGPLHF.

This chain links TRBV19 with TRBJ2-7; TRBD2 is a possible D gene (5 bases). The CDR3 has 12 residues. Germline CDR1 and CDR2: LNHDA and SQIVND (reference sequence). V shed 4 bases and J shed 3 bases, with 7 bases lying between them. In DNA, the CDR3 is TGTGCCAGTAGTACTGGACTCTACGAGCAGTACTTC. Its protein product is CASSTGLYEQYF.

The rearrangement uses TRBV5-8 and TRBJ1-1; D may be TRBD1 (5 bases). This CDR3 is built from 16 residues. The germline CDR1 and CDR2 sequences are SGHTS and YDEGEE. V lost 0 bases, J lost 0 bases, and 12 bases lay in between. CDR3 sequence reads: CASSLVGRVMNTEAFF. The CDR3 DNA is TGTGCCAGCAGCTTGGTAGGCAGGGTTATGAACACTGAAGCTTTCTTT. Full variable domain (missing parts from reference TRBV5-8 and TRBJ1-1): EAGVTQSPTHLIKTRGQQATLRCSPISGHTSVYWYQQALGLGLQFLLWYDEGEERNRGNFPPRFSGRQFPNYSSELNVNALELEDSALYLCASSLVGRVMNTEAFFGQGTRLTVV.

J is TRBJ2-7 and V is TRBV14, with TRBD1 matching 7 bases. Germline CDR1 is SGHDN and CDR2 is FVKESK. The trim removed 5 bases at V and 2 bases at J, leaving 6 bases unmatched. The CDR3 is 14 amino acids. The CDR3 loop is CASSSDRRPYEQYF. The CDR3 DNA reads TGTGCCAGCAGCTCGGACAGGCGACCCTACGAGCAGTACTTC. Supplemented by reference TRBV14 and TRBJ2-7, the full variable domain reads EAGVTQFPSHSVIEKGQTVTLRCDPISGHDNLYWYRRVMGKEIKFLLHFVKESKQDESGMPNNRFLAERTGGTYSTLKVQPAELEDSGVYFCASSSDRRPYEQYFGPGTRLTVT.

The rearrangement joins TRBV7-9 to TRBJ2-1; 7 nucleotides line up with TRBD2. The CDR3 is made up of 15 amino acids. Per germline, CDR1 SEHNR and CDR2 FQNEAQ (reference sequence). The V and J ends lost 6 bases and 9 bases, in that order; junction bases with no gene match: 14. The CDR3 sequence: CASRLGEGRIGEQFF. Here the CDR3 DNA reads TGTGCCAGCAGGCTAGGGGAGGGGCGAATCGGTGAGCAGTTCTTC.

This chain connects TRBV3-1 (or the pseudogene TRBV3-2) to TRBJ1-2, with 9 bases matching TRBD1. The V gene's germline CDR1 is LGHDT and CDR2 YNNKEL (reference sequence). V dropped 8 bases and J dropped 4; count of bases not matched to a gene: 17. CDR3 length equals 17 residues. The CDR3 loop reads CASCISLLGTGLYGYTF. CDR3 bases: TGTGCCAGCTGCATCTCCCTATTGGGGACAGGGCTCTATGGCTACACCTTC.

The chain has TRBV28 and TRBJ1-5; 10 bases agree with TRBD1. The germline V gene has CDR1 MDHEN and CDR2 SYDVKM. The CDR3 sequence is 15 residues long. The junction had 7 bases not matched to a gene; V was cut back by 5 bases and J by 6 bases. The CDR3 here is CASSPATGGFQPQHF. The CDR3 DNA reads as TGTGCCAGCAGTCCCGCGACAGGGGGCTTTCAGCCCCAGCATTTT.

In this sample, this clone turned up once. The chain couples TRBV4-1 to TRBJ2-3, with 13 bases that match TRBD2. The CDR3 spans 16 residues. The trim removed 1 base at V and 6 bases at J, leaving 4 bases unmatched. CDR1 and CDR2 (germline): MGHRA, YSYEKL. The chain's CDR3 is CASSQVGTSGKDTQYF. Written as DNA, the CDR3 is TGCGCCAGCAGCCAAGTAGGGACTAGCGGGAAGGATACGCAGTATTTT.

The gene calls are TRBV19 and TRBJ1-6; D perhaps matches TRBD1 (6 bases). This CDR3 contains 15 residues. Trimming shortened V by 0 bases and J by 7 bases, and 10 bases separated the two germline ends. Germline V gene sequence: CDR1 LNHDA, CDR2 SQIVND (reference sequence). The CDR3 nucleotides are TGTGCCAGTAGTATAGATTGGGGGCGAAATTCACCCCTCCACTTT. Residues: CASSIDWGRNSPLHF.

The V and J genes are TRBV14 and TRBJ2-4, with D perhaps TRBD1 (6 bases). This CDR3 has 16 residues. The V end was cut by 3 bases, the J end by 0 bases, with 12 bases between. Germline CDR1 reads SGHDN; CDR2 reads FVKESK. CDR3 sequence reads: CASSHRTVLAKNIQYF. CDR3 bases: TGTGCCAGCAGCCACCGGACAGTTCTAGCCAAAAACATTCAGTACTTC.

This clone was seen only a few times. This rearrangement joins TRBV4-1 to TRBJ1-5, with 7 bases fitting TRBD1. Germline CDR1 is MGHRA and CDR2 is YSYEKL. The CDR3 contains 16 residues. V shed 0 bases, J shed 3 bases, and the junction held 5 bases outside the gene matches. CDR3 region: CASSQDGGTDNQPQHF. DNA of the CDR3: TGCGCCAGCAGCCAAGATGGCGGGACAGACAATCAGCCCCAGCATTTT.

The chain links TRBV29-1 to TRBJ2-1; 8 bases are shared with TRBD2. CDR3 length: 16 amino acids. From germline, CDR1 is SQVTM and CDR2 ANQGSEA. Losses at the gene ends were 0 bases for V and 0 bases for J; bases not matched to a gene: 4. The CDR3 protein is CSVEDRGGSSYNEQFF. CDR3 DNA: TGCAGCGTTGAAGATCGGGGGGGAAGCTCCTACAATGAGCAGTTCTTC.

This chain joins TRBV24-1 and TRBJ2-4; 9 bases fit TRBD2. Germline CDR1 and CDR2: KGHDR and SFDVKD. This CDR3 is 15 amino acids long. J lost 8 bases, V lost 3 bases, and 7 bases had no gene match. The chain's CDR3 is CATSDPGTSRDIQYF. CDR3 in DNA: TGTGCCACCAGTGATCCCGGGACTAGCCGGGACATTCAGTACTTC.

This sequence joins TRBV2 and TRBJ1-1, with a possible D match to TRBD1 (6 bases). Between the trimmed V and J ends, which lost 4 bases and 3 bases, there was a span of 9 bases. Germline V gives CDR1 SNHLY, CDR2 FYNNEI. The CDR3 is made up of 13 amino acids. CDR3 loop: CASSVKGDTEAFF. The DNA for the CDR3 is TGTGCCAGCAGTGTAAAGGGGGACACTGAAGCTTTCTTT.

The rearrangement joins TRBV2 to TRBJ2-5; no definite D call. V lost 6 bases, J lost 1 base, and 6 bases lay in between. The CDR3 has 12 residues. From germline, CDR1 is SNHLY and CDR2 FYNNEI. CDR3: CASRGSQETQYF. CDR3 nucleotides: TGTGCCAGCAGGGGCAGCCAAGAGACCCAGTACTTC.

V is TRBV18 and J is TRBJ1-2, with D unclear. The CDR3 runs 15 residues. The germline CDR1 and CDR2 sequences are KGHSH and LQKENI. V gave up 0 bases and J gave up 3 bases, with 11 bases separating them. The CDR3 reads CASSPPTTLYYGYTF. CDR3 in DNA: TGTGCCAGCTCACCACCAACAACCCTTTACTATGGCTACACCTTC.

The J gene is TRBJ2-1, the V gene TRBV9; the match to TRBD2 covers 16 bases. Germline CDR1 and CDR2: SGDLS and YYNGEE. CDR3 size: 17 residues. V gave up 0 bases and J gave up 9 bases; unmatched junction bases: 6. CDR3 sequence: CASSVAGLAGGLGEQFF. The CDR3 DNA reads TGTGCCAGCAGCGTAGCGGGACTAGCGGGGGGGCTAGGTGAGCAGTTCTTC.

The rearrangement links TRBV5-1 to TRBJ1-2; tentatively, D is TRBD1 (5 bases). The CDR3 is 13 residues long. The V gene lost 1 base and the J gene lost 3 bases, with 7 bases spanning the gap. Germline V gene sequence: CDR1 SGHRS, CDR2 YFSETQ. CDR3 sequence (DNA): TGCGCCAGCAGCTTGTCCAGGGACTATGGCTACACCTTC. Protein sequence: CASSLSRDYGYTF.

The chain links TRBV3-1 (or the pseudogene TRBV3-2) to TRBJ1-1; 9 nucleotides line up with TRBD1. The V and J ends lost 4 bases and 0 bases, in that order; junction bases with no gene match: 9. The germline gives CDR1 LGHDT, CDR2 YNNKEL (reference sequence). The CDR3 sequence is 17 residues long. The CDR3 protein is CASSLYRGLFVNTEAFF. CDR3 nucleotide sequence: TGTGCCAGCAGCCTCTACAGGGGGCTATTCGTGAACACTGAAGCTTTCTTT.

The genes are TRBV9 and TRBJ2-7; TRBD2 matches at 14 bases. Germline-derived CDR1 and CDR2 are SGDLS and YYNGEE. The CDR3 loop spans 19 amino acids. The junction had 11 bases not matched to a gene; V was cut back by 1 base and J by 2 bases. DNA for the CDR3: TGTGCCAGCAGCGTATGGGTGGGACTAGCGGGGGCCGGCCCCTACGAGCAGTACTTC. Translating it yields CASSVWVGLAGAGPYEQYF.

The gene calls are TRBV7-9 and TRBJ2-3, with TRBD1 identical over 8 bases. This CDR3 spans 16 amino acids. The germline CDR1 and CDR2 sequences are SEHNR and FQNEAQ (reference sequence). J gave up 0 bases and V 6 bases, and 8 bases lay outside the gene matches. CDR3 coding DNA: TGTGCCAGCAGTAATACAGGACAGGGTAGCACAGATACGCAGTATTTT. It encodes CASSNTGQGSTDTQYF.

V is TRBV19 and J is TRBJ1-5; D call uncertain. Germline CDR1 reads LNHDA; CDR2 reads SQIVND (reference sequence). Trimming removed 8 bases from V and 6 bases from J, with 11 bases in between. This CDR3 has 12 residues. The CDR3 coding sequence is TGTGCCAGTGACTTGGCGGGTCAGCCCCAGCATTTT. Translating it yields CASDLAGQPQHF.

The V call is TRBV21-1, the J call TRBJ2-3; the listed D gene, TRBD2, was not tested against the DNA. TRBV21-1 is a documented pseudogene. The CDR3 runs to 17 residues. CDR3 in DNA: TGTGCCAGCAGCAAAGGCCCTATCATAGGGAGGACAGATACGCAGTATTTT. Translation gives CASSKGPIIGRTDTQYF.

This clone was recorded once. The chain has TRBV5-1 and TRBJ2-2, with no clear D. The V end lost 1 base, the J end lost 0 bases, and 4 bases lay between the germline ends. CDR3 size: 14 residues. The germline V gene encodes CDR1 SGHRS and CDR2 YFSETQ. CDR3 nucleotide sequence: TGCGCCAGCAGCTTGACACCGAACACCGGGGAGCTGTTTTTT. Translated: CASSLTPNTGELFF.